The sequence of this T cell receptor beta chain was determined in a study of early T cells in non-severe SARS-CoV-2 infection. Whole-study context: Chains from this unsorted whole-blood bulk RNA could not be paired.

Trimming at V came to 6 bases and at J to 5 bases, leaving 6 bases not matched to a gene. The CDR3 is made up of 13 amino acids. Study conclusions and caveats: VDJdb-based matching was biased toward anti-spike CD8 responses and missed private and CD4 specificities.

This clonotype was counted many times. Its antigen is unidentified. Individual cDNA molecules were tagged with unique molecular identifiers. TCRdb re-called the 5' RACE reads through MiXCR, storing one row per CDR3 protein. The sample carries 25,000 to 35,000 distinct CDR3 sequences, roughly 4.5% recorded once. The chain couples TRBV12-3 or TRBV12-4 to TRBJ1-1, with TRBD1 identical over 7 bases. The material sequenced was whole blood. The origin of this receptor is an adult who was a healthcare worker with PCR-confirmed SARS-CoV-2 infection or an uninfected control (not recorded which). CDR3 sequence reads: CASRLQGMTEAFF. For the CDR3, the DNA is TGTGCCAGCAGGTTACAGGGGATGACTGAAGCTTTCTTT.